One and the same sample provided the 22 T cell receptor beta chains below, sequenced in a study of blood T cell repertoires in COVID-19. Sequencing used immunoSEQ multiplex PCR; TCRdb keeps in-frame clones, though not all of them. The sample gives 150,000 or so clones, approximately 80% of which show up once; 13% is in the top ten. Specimen: PBMCs or T cells enriched from blood (not recorded which). Receptors were obtained from a woman aged 55-75 years who had recovered from COVID-19.

The V and J genes are TRBV29-1 and TRBJ1-1, with 7 bases lining up with TRBD1. Germline assignment: CDR1 SQVTM and CDR2 ANQGSEA. After removal of 4 bases from V and 1 base from J, the junction contained 3 bases not matched to a gene. The CDR3 has 13 amino acids. CDR3 region: CSVAGTENTEAFF. The CDR3 DNA follows: TGCAGCGTTGCCGGGACAGAGAACACTGAAGCTTTCTTT.

V and J are TRBV3-1 (or the pseudogene TRBV3-2) and TRBJ2-7; 9 bases align to TRBD1. Germline CDR1 is LGHDT and CDR2 is YNNKEL (reference sequence). Unmatched junction bases numbered 15, after V lost 0 bases and J lost 3 bases. The CDR3 extends over 19 amino acids. CDR3 region: CASSQDQRRLLTGGYEQYF. The CDR3 region has the DNA TGTGCCAGCAGCCAAGACCAAAGAAGACTTCTGACAGGGGGCTACGAGCAGTACTTC.

The J gene is TRBJ1-2, the V gene TRBV5-1; no firm D call. There are 12 residues in the CDR3. CDR1 and CDR2 from the germline V gene are SGHRS and YFSETQ. The V end lost 5 bases, the J end lost 5 bases, and 10 bases lay between the germline ends. The CDR3 is CASSSDSYGYTF. CDR3 coding DNA: TGCGCCAGCAGTTCCGACTCGTATGGCTACACCTTC.

The V call is TRBV5-1, the J call TRBJ2-5; D might be TRBD1 (7 bases). Germline lookup yields CDR1 SGHRS and CDR2 YFSETQ. The CDR3 runs 14 residues. Trimming cost V 7 bases and J 3 bases, with 16 bases left between them. For the CDR3, the DNA is TGCGCCAGCCTCAGGGGGTCGGGAGAAGAGACCCAGTACTTC. It specifies CASLRGSGEETQYF.

This rearrangement joins TRBV5-1 to TRBJ2-7, with a tentative D call TRBD1 (5 bases). This CDR3 contains 16 residues. Germline CDR1 is SGHRS and CDR2 is YFSETQ. Between the trimmed V and J ends, which lost 0 bases and 7 bases, there was a span of 20 bases. CDR3 bases: TGCGCCAGCAGCTTGGGGGTTGGGGCCGGATTGGGAGAGCAGTACTTC. Protein product: CASSLGVGAGLGEQYF.

This chain connects TRBV5-6 to TRBJ2-1; TRBD2 aligns across 7 bases. The germline V gene encodes CDR1 SGHDT and CDR2 YYEEEE. J was trimmed by 6 bases and V by 1 base; bases with no gene match: 7. The CDR3 is 15 residues long. In DNA, the CDR3 is TGTGCCAGCAGCTTGCCTAGCGGCCCAATCAATGAGCAGTTCTTC. Protein product: CASSLPSGPINEQFF.

The chain is built from TRBV2 and TRBJ1-2; 8 bases map to TRBD1. This CDR3 has 13 amino acids. The germline V gene encodes CDR1 SNHLY and CDR2 FYNNEI. The junction had 4 bases not matched to a gene; V was cut back by 9 bases and J by 1 base. The CDR3 DNA reads as TGTGCCAGTCAGACAGGGGATAACTATGGCTACACCTTC. It codes for CASQTGDNYGYTF.

The chain uses TRBV6-6 and TRBJ1-1; a weak D match, TRBD1 (6 bases). This CDR3 region has 14 residues. V dropped 7 bases and J dropped 3 bases, with 15 bases sitting between them. In germline, CDR1 is MNHNY, CDR2 SVGAGI (reference sequence). In nucleotides, the CDR3 is TGTGCCAGCACTTGGGGGACAATGGACACTGAAGCTTTCTTT. This codes for CASTWGTMDTEAFF.

This chain joins TRBV5-6 and TRBJ1-5, with 7 positions matching TRBD1. V gave up 0 bases and J gave up 5 bases; unmatched junction bases: 11. The germline V gene encodes CDR1 SGHDT and CDR2 YYEEEE. The CDR3 loop spans 17 amino acids. The CDR3 loop is CASSLAGRGGAYQPQHF. CDR3 nucleotides: TGTGCCAGCAGCTTGGCGGGGAGAGGGGGCGCGTATCAGCCCCAGCATTTT. The entire variable domain, with the rest obtained from reference TRBV5-6 and TRBJ1-5, is as follows: DAGVTQSPTHLIKTRGQQVTLRCSPKSGHDTVSWYQQALGQGPQFIFQYYEEEERQRGNFPDRFSGHQFPNYSSELNVNALLLGDSALYLCASSLAGRGGAYQPQHFGDGTRLSIL.

A remark on this clone: Different DNA sequences within this sample yield the same CDR3. The V gene is TRBV2, the J gene TRBJ2-5; tentatively, D is TRBD2 (7 bases). The CDR3 has 15 amino acids. Germline V CDR1 and CDR2: SNHLY, FYNNEI. V lost 6 bases and J 5 bases, leaving 19 bases between the germline ends. CDR3 sequence: CASSPGLGRGETQYF. In DNA, the CDR3 is TGTGCCAGCAGCCCTGGTCTTGGGAGGGGGGAGACCCAGTACTTC.

This chain uses TRBV2 with TRBJ1-1, with TRBD1 identical over 8 bases. Germline-derived CDR1 and CDR2 are SNHLY and FYNNEI. J lost 3 bases, V lost 1 base, and 1 base had no gene match. This CDR3 region has 14 residues. CDR3 in amino acids: CASSEGQGYTEAFF. CDR3 sequence (DNA): TGTGCCAGCAGTGAAGGACAGGGGTACACTGAAGCTTTCTTT. The whole variable domain, remainder taken from reference TRBV2 and TRBJ1-1, is EPEVTQTPSHQVTQMGQEVILRCVPISNHLYFYWYRQILGQKVEFLVSFYNNEISEKSEIFDDQFSVERPDGSNFTLKIRSTKLEDSAMYFCASSEGQGYTEAFFGQGTRLTVV.

This sequence joins TRBV6-5 and TRBJ1-1; no firm D call. This CDR3 spans 12 amino acids. The V end lost 4 bases, the J end lost 0 bases, and 3 bases lay between the germline ends. From germline, CDR1 is MNHEY and CDR2 SVGAGI. The CDR3 sequence: CASSSVNTEAFF. The CDR3 DNA is TGTGCCAGCAGTTCGGTGAACACTGAAGCTTTCTTT.

A word on this clone: The junction and the germline gene differ at one end; a read error may be behind it. This chain uses TRBV9 with TRBJ1-1, with D hard to call. The CDR3 extends over 12 amino acids. Germline loops: CDR1 SGDLS, CDR2 YYNGEE. In DNA, the CDR3 is TGCCCAAAGCACGGCAGGCTGACTGAAGCTTTCTTT. This gives the protein CPKHGRLTEAFF. Variable domain in full (rest from reference TRBV9 and TRBJ1-1): DSGVTQTPKHLITATGQRVTLRCSPRSGDLSVYWYQQSLDQGLQFLIQYYNGEERAKGNILERFSAQQFPDLHSELNLSSLELGDSALYFCPKHGRLTEAFFGQGTRLTVV.

The V call is TRBV3-1 (or the pseudogene TRBV3-2), the J call TRBJ1-4, with D possibly matching TRBD1 (6 bases). V was trimmed by 1 base and J by 5 bases, leaving 14 bases between them. CDR3 length equals 16 residues. Germline V gene lookup returns CDR1 LGHDT and CDR2 YNNKEL (reference sequence). The CDR3 loop reads CASSQGVGQRNEKLFF. The CDR3 DNA follows: TGTGCCAGCAGCCAAGGGGTAGGACAGCGAAATGAAAAACTGTTTTTT.

V and J are TRBV27 and TRBJ1-6; tentatively, D is TRBD1 (5 bases). This CDR3 has 14 amino acids. Trimming cost V 6 bases and J 5 bases, with 11 bases left between them. The germline V gene has CDR1 MNHEY and CDR2 SMNVEV (reference sequence). In nucleotides, the CDR3 is TGTGCCAGCAGCCGCGGGACCGATAATTCACCCCTCCACTTT. This encodes CASSRGTDNSPLHF.

The rearrangement uses TRBV3-1 (or the pseudogene TRBV3-2) and TRBJ2-7, with 12 bases aligning to TRBD2. J gave up 3 bases and V 0 bases, and 3 bases lay outside the gene matches. This CDR3 comprises 16 residues. In germline, CDR1 is LGHDT, CDR2 YNNKEL (reference sequence). CDR3 DNA sequence: TGTGCCAGCAGCCAAGATCCTAGCGGGAGGGTCTACGAGCAGTACTTC. The encoded protein is CASSQDPSGRVYEQYF.

This rearrangement joins TRBV10-3 to TRBJ1-2; no reliable D call. This CDR3 is 11 amino acids long. The germline gives CDR1 ENHRY, CDR2 SYGVKD. V was trimmed by 3 bases and J by 6 bases, leaving 5 bases between them. The CDR3 loop reads CAISDTDGYTF. CDR3 nucleotide sequence: TGTGCCATCAGTGATACAGATGGCTACACCTTC.

The chain links TRBV3-1 (or the pseudogene TRBV3-2) to TRBJ2-7; TRBD1 agrees at 8 bases. Germline assignment: CDR1 LGHDT and CDR2 YNNKEL (reference sequence). V shed 1 base and J 0 bases; nucleotides not matched to a gene: 5. The CDR3 is 16 amino acids. Here the CDR3 reads CASSQGIGTGSYEQYF. In DNA, the CDR3 is TGTGCCAGCAGCCAAGGTATAGGGACAGGCTCCTACGAGCAGTACTTC.

This clone showed up just a few times. V and J are TRBV2 and TRBJ2-7; 8 nucleotides match TRBD1. CDR3 size: 13 residues. V shed 7 bases and J 2 bases; nucleotides not matched to a gene: 4. Germline values: CDR1 SNHLY, CDR2 FYNNEI. For the CDR3, the DNA is TGTGCCAGCATAGGACAGGGACCCTACGAGCAGTACTTC. Translated: CASIGQGPYEQYF.

The V call is TRBV15, the J call TRBJ2-3, with TRBD2 matching over 9 bases. The CDR3 has 18 amino acids. V was pared by 3 bases and J by 4 bases, with 14 bases of the junction left unmatched. Per germline, CDR1 LNHNV and CDR2 YYDKDF (reference sequence). The chain's CDR3 is CATSRSYLAGGPSDTQYF. The CDR3 DNA reads TGTGCCACCAGCAGGAGCTACTTGGCGGGGGGGCCATCAGATACGCAGTATTTT. Full variable domain (rest looked up from reference TRBV15 and TRBJ2-3): DAMVIQNPRYQVTQFGKPVTLSCSQTLNHNVMYWYQQKSSQAPKLLFHYYDKDFNNEADTPDNFQSRRPNTSFCFLDIRSPGLGDTAMYLCATSRSYLAGGPSDTQYFGPGTRLTVL.

The genes are TRBV5-1 and TRBJ2-1; maybe TRBD2 (6 bases). The CDR3 totals 16 residues. Trimming removed 4 bases from V and 4 bases from J, with 18 bases in between. Germline V gene data show CDR1 as SGHRS and CDR2 as YFSETQ. CDR3 bases: TGCGCCAGCAGCCCCGGAGGGGCGGGATCATACAATGAGCAGTTCTTC. It specifies CASSPGGAGSYNEQFF.

This chain joins TRBV4-1 and TRBJ2-5; 9 bases match TRBD2. The V gene's germline CDR1 is MGHRA and CDR2 YSYEKL. CDR3 length: 17 amino acids. The V segment lost 1 base and the J segment 5 bases; nucleotides outside the gene matches: 11. DNA of the CDR3: TGCGCCAGCAGCCAAGTCTTCAGCGGGGGGACAGAGGAGACCCAGTACTTC. Translating it yields CASSQVFSGGTEETQYF.